What follows are 18 T cell receptor beta chains derived from one specimen sequenced in a study of T cell responses to AZD1222 COVID-19 vaccine. The protocol was immunoSEQ multiplex PCR, while the TCRdb copy is restricted to in-frame clones and leaves out a portion. The data contain over 60,000 clones, roughly 87% of them singletons. The specimen comprised peripheral blood, sampled on day 0 of AZD1222 vaccination. Receptor source: an adult in good health.

The genes are TRBV4-2 and TRBJ1-5; possible D gene TRBD1, 6 bases. V lost 0 bases and J 2 bases, leaving 14 bases between the germline ends. The CDR3 has 17 amino acids. Germline assignment: CDR1 LGHNA and CDR2 YNFKEQ. The CDR3 nucleotides are TGTGCCAGCAGCCAAGATCGGGGGCAGGTGGGCAATCAGCCCCAGCATTTT. Its protein is CASSQDRGQVGNQPQHF.

This chain links TRBV27 with TRBJ1-5; TRBD1 aligns across 10 bases. This CDR3 contains 15 residues. Germline V gene data show CDR1 as MNHEY and CDR2 as SMNVEV (reference sequence). The V segment lost 3 bases and the J segment 7 bases; nucleotides outside the gene matches: 6. CDR3 protein: CASSFRGQGRQPQHF. The CDR3 DNA reads TGTGCCAGCAGTTTTAGGGGACAGGGGAGGCAGCCCCAGCATTTT.

J is TRBJ2-3 and V is TRBV5-1, with 7 positions matching TRBD1. The CDR3 totals 15 residues. Germline assignment: CDR1 SGHRS and CDR2 YFSETQ. The V and J ends lost 4 bases and 1 base, in that order; junction bases with no gene match: 6. The CDR3 DNA reads as TGCGCCAGCAGCCATGGGACAGAAGGCACAGATACGCAGTATTTT. It codes for CASSHGTEGTDTQYF.

The J gene is TRBJ1-4, the V gene TRBV2; no clear D. V lost 3 bases and J 6 bases, leaving 14 bases between the germline ends. The germline V gene encodes CDR1 SNHLY and CDR2 FYNNEI. The CDR3 has 15 amino acids. CDR3 amino acids: CASSDSGRPDEKLFF. In DNA, the CDR3 is TGTGCCAGCAGTGACTCGGGGAGGCCTGATGAAAAACTGTTTTTT.

The V gene is TRBV30, the J gene TRBJ1-6; D may be TRBD1 (5 bases). The germline V and J ends were trimmed by 2 bases and 9 bases, with 8 bases remaining between them. The CDR3 has 12 amino acids. In germline, CDR1 is GTSNPN, CDR2 SVGIG (reference sequence). CDR3 amino acids: CAWSPGFSPLHF. As DNA, the CDR3 is TGTGCCTGGAGTCCAGGGTTTTCACCCCTCCACTTT.

The chain uses TRBV6-2 or TRBV6-3 and TRBJ2-1; D gene ambiguous. Germline values: CDR1 MNHEY, CDR2 SVGEGT. This CDR3 is 16 amino acids long. V gave up 0 bases and J gave up 1 base, with 10 bases separating them. CDR3: CASSYSSGRSYNEQFF. The CDR3 DNA reads as TGTGCCAGCAGTTACTCTTCGGGCAGATCCTACAATGAGCAGTTCTTC.

This chain connects TRBV6-2 or TRBV6-3 to TRBJ1-4; 7 bases are a match to TRBD1. Germline CDR1 MNHEY, CDR2 SVGEGT. This CDR3 is built from 16 residues. The V gene end was trimmed by 5 bases and the J gene end by 8 bases; junction bases not matched to a gene: 14. CDR3 sequence: CASSQAEGGVKEKLFF. CDR3 bases: TGTGCCAGCAGTCAGGCGGAAGGGGGCGTCAAGGAAAAACTGTTTTTT.

The CDR3 is CASSLSGTGYNEQFF. The CDR3 nucleotides read TGTGCCAGCAGTTTAAGCGGGACAGGGTACAATGAGCAGTTCTTC. The chain has TRBV27 and TRBJ2-1, with 9 bases matching TRBD1. The CDR3 is made up of 15 amino acids. Germline CDR1 MNHEY, CDR2 SMNVEV (reference sequence). The J segment lost 4 bases and the V segment lost 2 bases, leaving 3 bases of the junction unmatched.

The rearrangement uses TRBV9 and TRBJ2-7; 9 nucleotides match TRBD1. The CDR3 contains 15 residues. V trimming: 0 bases; J trimming: 0 bases; junction bases outside the gene matches: 1. Germline-derived CDR1 and CDR2 are SGDLS and YYNGEE. The CDR3 here is CASSVGDRVSYEQYF. The CDR3 DNA reads as TGTGCCAGCAGCGTAGGGGACAGGGTCTCCTACGAGCAGTACTTC.

The chain has TRBV20-1 and TRBJ2-7, with 7 bases identical to TRBD1. The V segment lost 3 bases and the J segment 5 bases; nucleotides outside the gene matches: 7. The CDR3 is made up of 13 amino acids. Germline-derived CDR1 and CDR2 are DFQATT and SNEGSKA (reference sequence). In nucleotides, the CDR3 is TGCAGTGCTAGTAAGGGGGCGCCCAACGAGCAGTACTTC. Its translation: CSASKGAPNEQYF.

The chain joins TRBV24-1 to TRBJ1-2, with D uncertain. The V and J ends lost 3 bases and 7 bases respectively, with 11 bases between them. Looked up from germline, CDR1 is KGHDR and CDR2 is SFDVKD. This CDR3 comprises 13 residues. As DNA, the CDR3 is TGTGCCACCAGTGATCCTGGCAGCCTTGGCTACACCTTC. Amino acids: CATSDPGSLGYTF.

The CDR3 DNA sequence: TGTGCCAGCGGGACGAACTACGAGCAGTACTTC. Translating it yields CASGTNYEQYF. V usage is TRBV27 and J usage is TRBJ2-7; D could derive from TRBD1 or TRBD2 (5 bases each). Germline values: CDR1 MNHEY, CDR2 SMNVEV (reference sequence). The V and J ends lost 8 bases and 3 bases respectively, with 8 bases between them. This CDR3 is 11 amino acids long.

This clone occurred a few times. The gene calls are TRBV19 and TRBJ1-5, with a weak D call TRBD1 (6 bases). V dropped 6 bases and J dropped 3 bases, with 15 bases sitting between them. The CDR3 is made up of 15 amino acids. Germline values: CDR1 LNHDA, CDR2 SQIVND (reference sequence). CDR3 nucleotides: TGTGCCAGTAGGTCACAGGGAGGTGTCAATCAGCCCCAGCATTTT. Encoded protein: CASRSQGGVNQPQHF.

This chain uses TRBV27 with TRBJ2-1, with D unclear. V dropped 2 bases and J dropped 3 bases, with 8 bases sitting between them. Germline V gives CDR1 MNHEY, CDR2 SMNVEV (reference sequence). The CDR3 extends over 14 amino acids. CDR3 sequence: CASSLSGSYNEQFF. CDR3 sequence (DNA): TGTGCCAGCAGTTTAAGTGGTAGCTACAATGAGCAGTTCTTC.

This clone was detected once. V and J are TRBV3-1 (or the pseudogene TRBV3-2) and TRBJ1-2, with 7 bases that match TRBD1. V shed 6 bases, J shed 4 bases, and the junction held 8 bases outside the gene matches. Germline CDR1 LGHDT, CDR2 YNNKEL (reference sequence). The CDR3 is made up of 14 amino acids. The CDR3 sequence: CASRHQGGVYGYTF. CDR3 DNA sequence: TGTGCCAGCAGACACCAGGGGGGGGTCTATGGCTACACCTTC.

V and J are TRBV11-2 and TRBJ2-3; TRBD1 agrees at 8 bases. After removal of 4 bases from V and 0 bases from J, the junction contained 6 bases not matched to a gene. Germline V gene lookup returns CDR1 SGHAT and CDR2 FQNNGV. This CDR3 has 16 amino acids. CDR3 in DNA: TGTGCCAGCAGCTCAGGGACAGGCCCGAGCACAGATACGCAGTATTTT. The encoded protein is CASSSGTGPSTDTQYF.

This clone has just a few counts. This chain connects TRBV7-6 to TRBJ2-7; tentatively, D is TRBD2 (6 bases). Trimming removed 1 base from V and 3 bases from J, with 13 bases in between. This CDR3 is 15 amino acids long. Germline values: CDR1 SGHVS, CDR2 FNYEAQ. CDR3 residues: CASSLGGVSYYEQYF. CDR3 bases: TGTGCCAGCAGCTTAGGCGGGGTGAGTTACTACGAGCAGTACTTC.

V gene TRBV6-5 combines with J gene TRBJ2-7; maybe TRBD1 (5 bases). The V gene lost 2 bases and the J gene lost 7 bases, with 15 bases spanning the gap. This CDR3 contains 14 residues. Germline V gives CDR1 MNHEY, CDR2 SVGAGI. CDR3 loop: CASSYVGRVSEQYF. Written as DNA, the CDR3 is TGTGCCAGCAGTTACGTAGGCAGGGTGTCAGAGCAGTACTTC.